Listed below are T cell receptor beta chains from one sample, sequenced in a study of shared clonotypes between healthy human individuals. Here immunoSEQ multiplex PCR was the method, and the copy in TCRdb shows in-frame clones only, minus some. This sample has hundreds of thousands of clones, with less than 85% found just once. The specimen was memory CD4+ T cells sorted from blood. Receptors were obtained from a woman in her thirties in good health. Each CDR3 is given with its conserved first and last residue.

>TRBJ2-1|TRBV4-2
CASSQAAVASGGNEQFF
>TRBJ2-3|TRBV5-4
CASSLRRTDTQYF
>TRBJ2-3|TRBV18
CATSGLRSTDTQYF
>TRBJ2-7|TRBV27
CASRTVLAGDRYEQYF
>TRBJ2-2|TRBV4-1
CASSQVSGHTGELFF
>TRBJ2-3|TRBV7-2
CASSHWTSIDTQYF
>TRBJ1-1|TRBV5-1
CASSLTLRQTNTEAFF
>TRBJ2-1|TRBV5-1
CASSSLDRVYNEQFF
>TRBJ2-3|TRBV30
CAWRPGTETDTQYF
>TRBJ2-3|TRBV2
CASSDFGWGPAPDTQYF
>TRBJ2-7|TRBV29-1
CSVGLLNRSSYEQYF
>TRBJ1-2|TRBV5-4
CASSFQLRNYGYTF
>TRBJ1-4|TRBV5-5
CASSARDRVGEKLFF
>TRBJ1-1|TRBV7-8
CASSYTTAGVNTEAFF
>TRBJ2-3|TRBV29-1
CSVAAGGTTDTQYF
>TRBJ2-2|TRBV18
CASSPLQGRTGELFF
>TRBJ1-3|TRBV11-3
CASSLERSGGNTIYF
>TRBJ1-1|TRBV2
CASSDPRSLNTEAFF
>TRBJ2-6|TRBV19
CASSIQGAAGANVLTF
>TRBJ2-7|TRBV28
CASSPGAHYEQYF
>TRBJ1-2|TRBV5-1
CALEPDGKEGHYGYTF
>TRBJ1-2|TRBV28
CASSLWDGYTF
>TRBJ2-1|TRBV2
CASSGLAGEVEQFF
>TRBJ2-3|TRBV5-1
CASSLASRGTSTDTQYF
>TRBJ2-2|TRBV14
CASSPRTGRNTGELFF
>TRBJ2-1|TRBV6-1
CASRPGLGGDEQFF
>TRBJ2-1|TRBV5-1
CASSLSSGGYNEQFF
>TRBJ2-7|TRBV2
CASRRLAGVFSGEQYF
>TRBJ2-2|TRBV19
CASSPQGNAGELFF
>TRBJ2-5|TRBV5-1
CASSSSALAVGETQYF